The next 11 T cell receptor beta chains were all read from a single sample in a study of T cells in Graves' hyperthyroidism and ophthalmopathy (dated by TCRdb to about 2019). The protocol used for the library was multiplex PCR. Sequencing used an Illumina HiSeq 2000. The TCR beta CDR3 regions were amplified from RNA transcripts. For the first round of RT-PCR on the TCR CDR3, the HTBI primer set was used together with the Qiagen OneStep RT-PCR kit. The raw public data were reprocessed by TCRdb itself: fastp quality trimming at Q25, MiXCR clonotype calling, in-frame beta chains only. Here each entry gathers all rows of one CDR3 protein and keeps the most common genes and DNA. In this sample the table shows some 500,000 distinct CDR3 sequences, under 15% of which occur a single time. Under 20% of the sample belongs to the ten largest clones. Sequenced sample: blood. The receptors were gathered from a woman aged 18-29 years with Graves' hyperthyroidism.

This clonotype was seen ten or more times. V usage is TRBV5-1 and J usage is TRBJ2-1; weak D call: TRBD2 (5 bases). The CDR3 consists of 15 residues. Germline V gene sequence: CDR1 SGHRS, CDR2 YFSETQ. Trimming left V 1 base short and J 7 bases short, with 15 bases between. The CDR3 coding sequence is TGCGCCAGCAGCTTGAGCGGTACCGTCGGTAATGAGCAGTTCTTC. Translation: CASSLSGTVGNEQFF.

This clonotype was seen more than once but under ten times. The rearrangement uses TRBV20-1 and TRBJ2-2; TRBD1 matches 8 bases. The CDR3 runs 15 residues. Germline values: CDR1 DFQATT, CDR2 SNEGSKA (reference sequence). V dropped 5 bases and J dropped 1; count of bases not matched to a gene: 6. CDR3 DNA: TGCAGTGCTGCCCCCGGGACAGGGAACACCGGGGAGCTGTTTTTT. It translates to CSAAPGTGNTGELFF.

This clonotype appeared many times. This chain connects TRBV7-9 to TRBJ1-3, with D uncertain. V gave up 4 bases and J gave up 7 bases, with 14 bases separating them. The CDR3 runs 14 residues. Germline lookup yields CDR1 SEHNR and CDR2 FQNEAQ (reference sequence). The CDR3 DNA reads TGTGCCAGCAGCTCCCCCTCCGACGGGAACACCATATATTTT. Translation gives CASSSPSDGNTIYF.

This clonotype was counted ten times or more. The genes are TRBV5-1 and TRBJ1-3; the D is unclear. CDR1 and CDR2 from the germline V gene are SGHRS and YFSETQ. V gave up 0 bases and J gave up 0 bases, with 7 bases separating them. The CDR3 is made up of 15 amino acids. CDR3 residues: CASSLEAASGNTIYF. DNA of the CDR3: TGCGCCAGCAGCTTGGAGGCGGCCTCTGGAAACACCATATATTTT.

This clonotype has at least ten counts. This chain's CDR3 is CASSQYLIALDEQFF. The CDR3 nucleotides read TGTGCCAGCAGTCAGTATCTGATCGCGTTGGATGAGCAGTTCTTC. The genes are TRBV27 and TRBJ2-1; D is unresolved. Trimming took 5 bases from V and 8 from J, leaving 19 bases between them. The CDR3 covers 15 residues. Germline CDR1 is MNHEY and CDR2 is SMNVEV (reference sequence).

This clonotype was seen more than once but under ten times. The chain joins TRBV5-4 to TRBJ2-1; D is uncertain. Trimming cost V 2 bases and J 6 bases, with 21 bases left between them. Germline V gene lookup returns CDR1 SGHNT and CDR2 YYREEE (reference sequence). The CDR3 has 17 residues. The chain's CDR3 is CASSFSPGARYRNEQFF. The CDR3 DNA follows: TGTGCCAGCAGCTTTTCCCCCGGAGCCCGATATCGCAATGAGCAGTTCTTC.

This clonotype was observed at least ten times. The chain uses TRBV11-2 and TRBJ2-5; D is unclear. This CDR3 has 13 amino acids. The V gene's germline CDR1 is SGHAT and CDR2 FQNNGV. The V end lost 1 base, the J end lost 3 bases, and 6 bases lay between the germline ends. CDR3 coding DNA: TGTGCCAGCAGCTTAGGAGCAGAAGAGACCCAGTACTTC. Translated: CASSLGAEETQYF.

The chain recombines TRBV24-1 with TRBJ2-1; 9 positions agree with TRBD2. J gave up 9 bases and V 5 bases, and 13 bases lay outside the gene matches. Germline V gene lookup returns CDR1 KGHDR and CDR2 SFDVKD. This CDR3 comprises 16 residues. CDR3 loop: CATSAQGRGLAAEQFF. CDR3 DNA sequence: TGTGCCACCAGTGCACAAGGCCGGGGACTAGCAGCTGAGCAGTTCTTC.

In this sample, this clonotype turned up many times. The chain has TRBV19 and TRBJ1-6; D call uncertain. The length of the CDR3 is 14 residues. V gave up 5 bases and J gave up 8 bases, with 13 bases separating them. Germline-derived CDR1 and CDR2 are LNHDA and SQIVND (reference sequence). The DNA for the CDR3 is TGTGCCAGTAGTTCACGGGGAGAGGATTCACCCCTCCACTTT. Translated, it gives CASSSRGEDSPLHF.

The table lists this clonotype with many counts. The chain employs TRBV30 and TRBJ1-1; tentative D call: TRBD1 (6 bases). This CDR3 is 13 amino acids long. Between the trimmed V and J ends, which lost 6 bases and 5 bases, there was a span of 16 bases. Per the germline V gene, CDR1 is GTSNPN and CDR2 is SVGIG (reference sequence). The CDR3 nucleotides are TGTGCCTGCACAGGGACCGCCTGGACTGAAGCTTTCTTT. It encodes CACTGTAWTEAFF.

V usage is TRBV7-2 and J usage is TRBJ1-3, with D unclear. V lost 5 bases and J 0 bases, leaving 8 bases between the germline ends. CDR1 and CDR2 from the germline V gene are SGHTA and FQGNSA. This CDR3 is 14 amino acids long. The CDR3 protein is CASSPQISGNTIYF. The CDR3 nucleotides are TGTGCCAGCAGCCCTCAGATCTCTGGAAACACCATATATTTT. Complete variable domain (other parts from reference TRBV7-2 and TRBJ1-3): GAGVSQSPSNKVTEKGKDVELRCDPISGHTALYWYRQSLGQGLEFLIYFQGNSAPDKSGLPSDRFSAERTGGSVSTLTIQRTQQEDSAVYLCASSPQISGNTIYFGEGSWLTVV.